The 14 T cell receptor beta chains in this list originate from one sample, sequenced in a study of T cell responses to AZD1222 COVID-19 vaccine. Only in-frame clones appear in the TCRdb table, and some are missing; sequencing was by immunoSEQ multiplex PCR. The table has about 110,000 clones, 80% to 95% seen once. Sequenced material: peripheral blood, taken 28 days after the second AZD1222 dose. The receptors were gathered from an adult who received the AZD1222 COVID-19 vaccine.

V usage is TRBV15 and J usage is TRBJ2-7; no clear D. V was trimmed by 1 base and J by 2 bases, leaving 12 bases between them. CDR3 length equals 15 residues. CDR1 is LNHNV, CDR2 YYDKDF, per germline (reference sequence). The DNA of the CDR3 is TGTGCCACCAGCAGAGTGTTCGGCAGAACCTACGAGCAGTACTTC. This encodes CATSRVFGRTYEQYF.

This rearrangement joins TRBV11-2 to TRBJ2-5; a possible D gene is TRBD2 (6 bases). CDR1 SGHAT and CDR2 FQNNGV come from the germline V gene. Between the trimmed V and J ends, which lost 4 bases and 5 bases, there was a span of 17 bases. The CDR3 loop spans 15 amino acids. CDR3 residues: CASSSWGGVGETQYF. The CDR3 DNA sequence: TGTGCCAGCAGCTCTTGGGGCGGGGTGGGGGAGACCCAGTACTTC.

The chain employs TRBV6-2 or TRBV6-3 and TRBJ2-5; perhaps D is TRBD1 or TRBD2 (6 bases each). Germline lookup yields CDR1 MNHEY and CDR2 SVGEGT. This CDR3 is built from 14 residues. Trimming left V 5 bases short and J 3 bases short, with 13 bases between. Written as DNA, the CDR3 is TGTGCCAGCAGTACCGGGGGCCCAAAAGAGACCCAGTACTTC. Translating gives CASSTGGPKETQYF.

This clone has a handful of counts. The CDR3 DNA is TGTGCCAGTAGCCTCCAGTTTGCTGGCTACACCTTC. Protein sequence: CASSLQFAGYTF. The V and J genes are TRBV19 and TRBJ1-2; D unclear. V was cut by 6 bases and J by 7 bases, with 12 bases left in between. The CDR3 consists of 12 residues. Germline values: CDR1 LNHDA, CDR2 SQIVND (reference sequence).

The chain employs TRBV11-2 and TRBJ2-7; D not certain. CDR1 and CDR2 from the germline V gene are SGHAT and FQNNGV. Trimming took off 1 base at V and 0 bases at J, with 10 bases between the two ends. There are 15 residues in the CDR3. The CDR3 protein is CASSLGFSGSYEQYF. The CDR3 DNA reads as TGTGCCAGCAGCTTAGGTTTCTCAGGCTCCTACGAGCAGTACTTC.

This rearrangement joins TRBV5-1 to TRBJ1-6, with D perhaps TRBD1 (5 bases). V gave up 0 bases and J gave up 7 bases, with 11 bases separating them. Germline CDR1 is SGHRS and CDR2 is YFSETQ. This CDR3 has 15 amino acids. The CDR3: CASSLVVRDNSPLHF. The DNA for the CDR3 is TGCGCCAGCAGCTTGGTGGTCAGGGACAATTCACCCCTCCACTTT.

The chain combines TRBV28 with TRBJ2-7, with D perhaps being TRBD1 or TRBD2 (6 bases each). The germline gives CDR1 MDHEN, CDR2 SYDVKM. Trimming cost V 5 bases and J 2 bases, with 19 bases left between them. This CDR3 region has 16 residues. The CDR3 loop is CASSPMTGRGTYEQYF. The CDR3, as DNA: TGTGCCAGCAGTCCAATGACAGGACGCGGGACCTACGAGCAGTACTTC.

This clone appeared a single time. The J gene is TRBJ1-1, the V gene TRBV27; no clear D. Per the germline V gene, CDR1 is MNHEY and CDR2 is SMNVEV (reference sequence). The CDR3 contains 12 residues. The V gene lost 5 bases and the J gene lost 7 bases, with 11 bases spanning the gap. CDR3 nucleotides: TGTGCCAGCAGTCAGGCCTTAGGTGAAGCTTTCTTT. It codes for CASSQALGEAFF.

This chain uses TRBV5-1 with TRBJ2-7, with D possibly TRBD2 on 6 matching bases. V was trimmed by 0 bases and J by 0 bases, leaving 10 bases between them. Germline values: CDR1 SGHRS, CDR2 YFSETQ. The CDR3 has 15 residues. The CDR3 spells CASSLAGGVSYEQYF. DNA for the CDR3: TGCGCCAGCAGCTTGGCCGGGGGAGTCTCCTACGAGCAGTACTTC.

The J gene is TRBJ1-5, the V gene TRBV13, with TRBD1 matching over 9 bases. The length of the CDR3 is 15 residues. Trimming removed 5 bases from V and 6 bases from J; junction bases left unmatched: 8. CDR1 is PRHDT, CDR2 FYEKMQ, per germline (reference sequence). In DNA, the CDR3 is TGTGCCAGCAGCCTCGGACAGGGGCATCTTCAGCCCCAGCATTTT. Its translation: CASSLGQGHLQPQHF.

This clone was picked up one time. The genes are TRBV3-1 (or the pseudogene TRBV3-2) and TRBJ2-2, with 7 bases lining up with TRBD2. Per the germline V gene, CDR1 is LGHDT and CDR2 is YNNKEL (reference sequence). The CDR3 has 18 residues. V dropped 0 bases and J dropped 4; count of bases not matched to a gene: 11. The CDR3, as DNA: TGTGCCAGCAGCCAAGATCGGTCAGGGAGGGCTTTCACCGGGGAGCTGTTTTTT. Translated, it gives CASSQDRSGRAFTGELFF.

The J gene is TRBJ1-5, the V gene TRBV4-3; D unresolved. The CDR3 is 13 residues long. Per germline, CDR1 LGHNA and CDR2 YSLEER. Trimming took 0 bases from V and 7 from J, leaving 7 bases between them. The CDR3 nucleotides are TGCGCCAGCAGCCAAGATTTGAGGCAGCCCCAGCATTTT. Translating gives CASSQDLRQPQHF.

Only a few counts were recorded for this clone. The CDR3 DNA sequence: TGTGCCAGCAGTTACGGGACAAACTCCTACGAGCAGTACTTC. Translation: CASSYGTNSYEQYF. The chain combines TRBV6-2 or TRBV6-3 with TRBJ2-7, with a tentative D call TRBD1 (6 bases). The CDR3 covers 14 residues. V lost 2 bases, J lost 0 bases, and 8 bases lay in between. Germline V CDR1 and CDR2: MNHEY, SVGEGT.

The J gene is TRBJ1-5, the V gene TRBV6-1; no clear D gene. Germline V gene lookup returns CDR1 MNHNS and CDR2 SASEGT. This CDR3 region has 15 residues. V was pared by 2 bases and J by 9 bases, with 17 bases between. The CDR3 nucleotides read TGTGCCAGCAGTGAATCCCGAACTGTCGGTCGGCCCCAGCATTTT. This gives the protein CASSESRTVGRPQHF.